A single T cell receptor (beta chain) is shown here with its context. This clonotype occurred a few times. Its antigen is currently not known. No much larger clonotype is one base removed from it; base qualities were not supplied. The cysteine opens and the phenylalanine closes a CDR3 of 16 amino acids. Only the CDR3 portion is preserved as DNA: 48 bases, with reading frame beginning at the first base. For this chain, trimming is 1 base at the V end and 0 bases at the J end, and the number of junction bases without a gene match is 5. These data are taken from a study of identical twins listed by TCRdb under 2016. For the wider study: To test whether fetal clonotypes persist, this study deep-sequenced TCR alpha and beta repertoires from monozygotic twins, from unrelated adults of various ages, and from cord blood. To rule out contamination, the twin experiments were replicated at different times with different library preparation protocols. The investigation overall reported the following: Excess twin sharing in beta out-of-frame sequences was weaker because fewer shared sequences lowered the signal-to-noise ratio. Abundant cord blood beta clonotypes carried fewer insertions; young adult naive repertoires showed a weaker similar trend, while memory repertoires showed none. Because the same donors could not be followed over many years, conclusions were based on cross-sectional statistical analysis. Recombination models systematically underestimated out-of-frame TCR alpha sharing in monozygotic twins but agreed with sharing between unrelated individuals. Compared with coincidental sharing between unrelated individuals, an excess of low generation-probability sequences was observed among out-of-frame TCR alpha sequences shared between twins. Invariant T cells such as MAIT and iNKT could partly confound zero-insertion analyses, although diverse VJ usage argued against such confounding for most clonotypes.

Every donor in the study was a healthy Caucasian. Miltenyi CD45RO+ enrichment and human naive T-cell isolation kits were used to isolate memory (CD45RO+) and naive T cells from PBMC. Library method: 5' RACE. Reads for this sample came from an Illumina HiSeq 2000. A universal primer binding site was added through template switching, and the final cDNA carried a unique molecular identifier so that TCR cDNA molecules could be counted accurately. First-strand cDNA for TCR alpha and beta chains was synthesized from specific primers in the conserved constant-segment region. To control for contamination, every cDNA library was double barcoded, receiving both a SMART-Mk sample barcode and Illumina barcodes. TruSeq adapter sequences, together with Illumina sample barcodes, were added in two successive PCR steps. Sequencing of the TCR alpha and beta cDNA libraries was done on the Illumina HiSeq platform using custom primers. Concerning the study's data processing: Raw reads were processed with MiGEC to extract unique molecular identifiers, and MiXCR was used to determine CDR3 positions. For each individual, recombination models were inferred using an EM algorithm with the repgenHMM and IGoR tools. Shared clonotype analysis was performed with the tcR package in R, normalizing sharing by the product of cloneset sizes. To study raw recombination free of thymic and clonal selection effects, out-of-frame nonproductive sequences were analyzed. The public reads were run again by TCRdb, first through fastp at Q25 and then through MiXCR, and only productive beta chains were kept. Rows merge per CDR3 protein into single entries with the most common DNA and genes. TCRdb's processing, not the study's, gives the V and J calls here. For this sample the table gives around 200,000 distinct CDR3 sequences, of which approximately 9% were detected only once. Clones ranked in the top ten supply 5% to 5.5% of the sample.

The receptor was isolated from a woman aged 18-29 years in good health. Specimen: memory (CD45RO+) T cells sorted from blood. This sample's cell subset or site label indicates: CD45RO+ enriched T cells. The rearranged segments are TRBV12-3 or TRBV12-4 and TRBJ1-2; the central 7 bases match TRBD1. The CDR3 is CASSLGTGRANYGYTF. The nucleotides are TGTGCCAGCAGTTTAGGGACAGGTCGAGCTAACTATGGCTACACCTTC.